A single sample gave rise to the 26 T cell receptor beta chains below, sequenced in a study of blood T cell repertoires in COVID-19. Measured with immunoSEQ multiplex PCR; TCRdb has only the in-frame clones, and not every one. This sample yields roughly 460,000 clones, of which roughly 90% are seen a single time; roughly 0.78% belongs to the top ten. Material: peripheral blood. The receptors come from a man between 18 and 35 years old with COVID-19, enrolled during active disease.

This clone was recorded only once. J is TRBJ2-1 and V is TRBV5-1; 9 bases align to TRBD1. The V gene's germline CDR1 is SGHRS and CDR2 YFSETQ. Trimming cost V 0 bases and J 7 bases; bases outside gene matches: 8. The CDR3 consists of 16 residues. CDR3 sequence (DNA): TGCGCCAGCAGCTTGGGAGGGGGACAGGGTTATAATGAGCAGTTCTTC. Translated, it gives CASSLGGGQGYNEQFF.

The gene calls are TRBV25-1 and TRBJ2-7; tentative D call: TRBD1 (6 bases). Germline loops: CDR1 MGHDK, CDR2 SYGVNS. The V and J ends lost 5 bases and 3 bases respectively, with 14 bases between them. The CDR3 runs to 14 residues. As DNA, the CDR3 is TGTGCCAGCAGTTTGGGACACTCTCACTACGAGCAGTACTTC. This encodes CASSLGHSHYEQYF.

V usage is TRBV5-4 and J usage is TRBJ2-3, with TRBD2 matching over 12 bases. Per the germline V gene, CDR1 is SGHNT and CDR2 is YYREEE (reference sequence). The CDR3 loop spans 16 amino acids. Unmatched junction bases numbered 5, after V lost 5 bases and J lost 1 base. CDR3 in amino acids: CASSSRTSGGTDTQYF. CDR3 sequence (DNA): TGTGCCAGCAGTTCTCGGACTAGCGGGGGCACAGATACGCAGTATTTT.

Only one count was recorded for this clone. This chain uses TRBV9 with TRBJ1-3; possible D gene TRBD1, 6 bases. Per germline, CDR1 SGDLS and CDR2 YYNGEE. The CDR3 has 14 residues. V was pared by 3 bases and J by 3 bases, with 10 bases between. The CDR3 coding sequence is TGTGCCAGCAGCGCGGGGGGCGATGGAAACACCATATATTTT. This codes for CASSAGGDGNTIYF.

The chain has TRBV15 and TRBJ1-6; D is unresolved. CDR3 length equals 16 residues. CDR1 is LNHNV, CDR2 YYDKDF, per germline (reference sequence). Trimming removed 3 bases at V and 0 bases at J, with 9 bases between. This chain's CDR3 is CATSSDRSSYNSPLHF. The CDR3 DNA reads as TGTGCCACCAGCAGTGACCGGAGCTCCTATAATTCACCCCTCCACTTT.

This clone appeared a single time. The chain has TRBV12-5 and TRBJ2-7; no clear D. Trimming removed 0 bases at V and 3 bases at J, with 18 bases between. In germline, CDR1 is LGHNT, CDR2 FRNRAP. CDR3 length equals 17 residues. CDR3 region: CASGLVIGSSLYYEQYF. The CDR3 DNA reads TGTGCTAGTGGTTTGGTAATTGGTAGCAGCCTTTACTACGAGCAGTACTTC. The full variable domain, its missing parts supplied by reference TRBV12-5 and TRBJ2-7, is DARVTQTPRHKVTEMGQEVTMRCQPILGHNTVFWYRQTMMQGLELLAYFRNRAPLDDSGMPKDRFSAEMPDATLATLKIQPSEPRDSAVYFCASGLVIGSSLYYEQYFGPGTRLTVT.

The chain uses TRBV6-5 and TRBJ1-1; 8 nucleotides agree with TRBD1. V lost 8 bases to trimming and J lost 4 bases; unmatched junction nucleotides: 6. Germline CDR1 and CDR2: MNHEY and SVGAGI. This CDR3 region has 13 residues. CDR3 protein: CASGTQGVTEAFF. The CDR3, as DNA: TGTGCCAGCGGAACACAGGGGGTCACTGAAGCTTTCTTT.

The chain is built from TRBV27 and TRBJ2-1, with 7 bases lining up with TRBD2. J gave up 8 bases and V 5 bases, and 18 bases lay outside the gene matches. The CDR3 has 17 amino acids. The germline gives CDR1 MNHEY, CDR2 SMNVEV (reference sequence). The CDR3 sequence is CASSVSSAGAPFHEQFF. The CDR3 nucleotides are TGTGCCAGCAGTGTCTCCTCGGCGGGAGCCCCCTTCCATGAGCAGTTCTTC.

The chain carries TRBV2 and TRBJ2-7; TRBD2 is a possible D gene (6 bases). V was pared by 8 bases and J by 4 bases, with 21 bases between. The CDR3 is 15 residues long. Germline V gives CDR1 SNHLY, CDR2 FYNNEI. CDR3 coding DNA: TGTGCCAGCGCTCCGGGACTCCAGGGTGGGTACGAGCAGTACTTC. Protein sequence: CASAPGLQGGYEQYF.

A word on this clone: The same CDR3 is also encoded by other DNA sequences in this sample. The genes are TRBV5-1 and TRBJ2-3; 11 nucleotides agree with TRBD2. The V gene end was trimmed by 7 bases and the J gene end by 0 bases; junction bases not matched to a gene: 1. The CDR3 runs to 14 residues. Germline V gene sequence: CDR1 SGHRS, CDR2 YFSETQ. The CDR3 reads CASGTSGSTDTQYF. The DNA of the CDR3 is TGCGCCAGCGGGACTAGCGGTAGCACAGATACGCAGTATTTT.

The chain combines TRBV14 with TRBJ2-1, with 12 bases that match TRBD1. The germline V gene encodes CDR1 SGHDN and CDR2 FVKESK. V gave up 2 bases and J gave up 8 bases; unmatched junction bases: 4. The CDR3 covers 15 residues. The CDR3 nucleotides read TGTGCCAGCAGCCAATGGGGACAGGGGGCTTATGAGCAGTTCTTC. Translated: CASSQWGQGAYEQFF.

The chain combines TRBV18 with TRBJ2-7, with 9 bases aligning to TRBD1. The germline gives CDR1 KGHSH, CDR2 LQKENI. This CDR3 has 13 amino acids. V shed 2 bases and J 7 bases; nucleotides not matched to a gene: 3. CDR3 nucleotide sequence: TGTGCCAGCTCACCAGACAGGGGGGGAGAGCAGTACTTC. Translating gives CASSPDRGGEQYF.

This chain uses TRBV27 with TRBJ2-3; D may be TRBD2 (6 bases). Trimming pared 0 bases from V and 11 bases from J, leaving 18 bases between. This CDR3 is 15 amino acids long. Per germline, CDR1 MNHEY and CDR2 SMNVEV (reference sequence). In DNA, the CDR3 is TGTGCCAGCAGTTTATCGATGGGACTCGCTTACTTGCAGTATTTT. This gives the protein CASSLSMGLAYLQYF.

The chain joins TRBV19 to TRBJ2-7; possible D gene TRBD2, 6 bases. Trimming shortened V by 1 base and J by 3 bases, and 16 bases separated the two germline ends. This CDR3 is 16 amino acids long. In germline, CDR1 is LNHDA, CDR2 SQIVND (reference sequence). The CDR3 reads CASSIGQGGPDYEQYF. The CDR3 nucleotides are TGTGCCAGTAGTATAGGCCAGGGAGGCCCCGACTACGAGCAGTACTTC.

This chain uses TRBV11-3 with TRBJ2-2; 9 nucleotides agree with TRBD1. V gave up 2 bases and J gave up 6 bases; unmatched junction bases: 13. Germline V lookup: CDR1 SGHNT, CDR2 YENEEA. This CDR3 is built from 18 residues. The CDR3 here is CASSLSGYGQGRSGELFF. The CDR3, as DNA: TGTGCCAGCAGCTTAAGCGGATATGGACAGGGGAGATCCGGGGAGCTGTTTTTT. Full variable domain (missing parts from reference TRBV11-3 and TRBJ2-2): EAGVVQSPRYKIIEKKQPVAFWCNPISGHNTLYWYLQNLGQGPELLIRYENEEAVDDSQLPKDRFSAERLKGVDSTLKIQPAELGDSAVYLCASSLSGYGQGRSGELFFGEGSRLTVL.

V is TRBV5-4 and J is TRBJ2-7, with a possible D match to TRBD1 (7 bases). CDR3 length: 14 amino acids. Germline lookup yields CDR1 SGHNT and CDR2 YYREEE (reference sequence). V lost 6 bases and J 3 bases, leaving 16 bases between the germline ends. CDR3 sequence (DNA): TGTGCCAGCACTCCTTGGCGGGACAGCTACGAGCAGTACTTC. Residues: CASTPWRDSYEQYF. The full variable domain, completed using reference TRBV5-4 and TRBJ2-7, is ETGVTQSPTHLIKTRGQQVTLRCSSQSGHNTVSWYQQALGQGPQFIFQYYREEENGRGNFPPRFSGLQFPNYSSELNVNALELDDSALYLCASTPWRDSYEQYFGPGTRLTVT.

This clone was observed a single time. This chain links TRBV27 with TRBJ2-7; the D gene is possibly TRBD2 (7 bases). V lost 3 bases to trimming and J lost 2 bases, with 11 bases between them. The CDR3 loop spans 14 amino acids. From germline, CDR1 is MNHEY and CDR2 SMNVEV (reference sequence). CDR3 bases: TGTGCCAGCAGTTTTAGGGGGAGGGCCTACGAGCAGTACTTC. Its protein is CASSFRGRAYEQYF.

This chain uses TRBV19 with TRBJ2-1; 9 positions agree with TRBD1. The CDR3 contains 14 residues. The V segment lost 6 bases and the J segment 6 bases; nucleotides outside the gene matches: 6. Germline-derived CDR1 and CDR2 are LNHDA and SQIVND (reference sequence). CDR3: CASRNRGQGNEQFF. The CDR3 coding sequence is TGTGCCAGTAGGAACAGGGGGCAAGGCAATGAGCAGTTCTTC.

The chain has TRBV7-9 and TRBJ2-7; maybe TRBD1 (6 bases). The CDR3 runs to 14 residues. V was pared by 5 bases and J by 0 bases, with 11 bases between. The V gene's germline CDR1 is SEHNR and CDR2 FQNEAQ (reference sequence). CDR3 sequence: CASSLPQGSYEQYF. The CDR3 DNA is TGTGCCAGCAGCCTCCCACAGGGCTCCTACGAGCAGTACTTC.

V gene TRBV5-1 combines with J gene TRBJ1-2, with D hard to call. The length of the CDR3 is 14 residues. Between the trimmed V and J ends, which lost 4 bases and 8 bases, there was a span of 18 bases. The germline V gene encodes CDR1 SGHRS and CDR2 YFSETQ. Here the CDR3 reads CASSTRTGGWGYTF. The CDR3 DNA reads TGCGCCAGCAGCACCCGGACCGGAGGATGGGGCTACACCTTC.

This CDR3 is CASSLQRPSRQGGGEQYF. The CDR3 bases are TGTGCCAGCAGTTTACAACGCCCTTCAAGACAGGGGGGCGGCGAGCAGTACTTC. The chain carries TRBV27 and TRBJ2-7, with 9 bases identical to TRBD1. J gave up 6 bases and V 2 bases, and 17 bases lay outside the gene matches. Looked up from germline, CDR1 is MNHEY and CDR2 is SMNVEV (reference sequence). The CDR3 extends over 18 amino acids.

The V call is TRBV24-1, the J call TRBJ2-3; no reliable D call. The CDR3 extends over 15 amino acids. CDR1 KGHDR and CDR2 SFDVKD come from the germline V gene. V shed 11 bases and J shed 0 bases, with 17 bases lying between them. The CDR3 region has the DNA TGTGCCAACCCCGGAGCCGTTACTAGCACAGATACGCAGTATTTT. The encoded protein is CANPGAVTSTDTQYF.

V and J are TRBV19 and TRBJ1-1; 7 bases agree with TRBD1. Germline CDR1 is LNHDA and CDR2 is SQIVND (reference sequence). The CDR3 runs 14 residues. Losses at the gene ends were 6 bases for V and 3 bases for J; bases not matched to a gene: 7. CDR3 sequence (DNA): TGTGCCAGTAGGAGAGACAGGGTAGACACTGAAGCTTTCTTT. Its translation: CASRRDRVDTEAFF.

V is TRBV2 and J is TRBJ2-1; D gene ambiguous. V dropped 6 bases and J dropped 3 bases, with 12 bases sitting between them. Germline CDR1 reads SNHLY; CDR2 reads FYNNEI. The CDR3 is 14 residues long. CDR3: CASSTPRGYNEQFF. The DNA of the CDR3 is TGTGCCAGCAGCACCCCGCGAGGCTACAATGAGCAGTTCTTC.

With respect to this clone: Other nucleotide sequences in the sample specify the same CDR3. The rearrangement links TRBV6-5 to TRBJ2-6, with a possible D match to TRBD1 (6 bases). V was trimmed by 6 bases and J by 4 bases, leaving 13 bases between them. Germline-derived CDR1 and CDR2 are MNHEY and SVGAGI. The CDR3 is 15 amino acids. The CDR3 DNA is TGTGCCAGCAGCCGGCAGGGGACGGGGGCCAACGTCCTGACTTTC. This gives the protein CASSRQGTGANVLTF.

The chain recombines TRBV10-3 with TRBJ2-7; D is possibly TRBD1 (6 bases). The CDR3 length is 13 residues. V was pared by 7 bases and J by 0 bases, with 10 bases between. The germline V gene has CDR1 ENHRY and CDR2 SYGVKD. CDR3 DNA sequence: TGTGCCATCACACAGGACAGCTCCTACGAGCAGTACTTC. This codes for CAITQDSSYEQYF.